This T cell receptor (beta chain) was retrieved from a study of early T cells in non-severe SARS-CoV-2 infection (dated by TCRdb to the early 2020s). Study-level background: Because TCR sequencing relied on bulk RNA taken from unsorted whole blood, pairing of alpha and beta chains was not possible.

From V the trimming removes 7 bases and from J it removes 3 bases, while the gene matches leave 12 bases of the junction unaccounted for. Taken from cysteine to phenylalanine, the CDR3 has 15 residues. Only the CDR3 DNA stays, 45 bases, in frame from base 1. From the germline V gene, CDR1 is MDHEN and CDR2 is SYDVKM. General findings and caveats noted by the study authors: VDJdb matching was skewed toward anti-spike CD8 responses and likely underestimated virus-specific expansions by missing private and CD4 specificities.

This was a case-control study nested in a cohort of healthcare workers in London, UK, who had nasopharyngeal swab PCR tests and blood samples taken every week. Healthcare workers were enrolled in the week of the UK lockdown, from 23 to 31 March 2020, and were followed every week for up to roughly 15 weeks. This clonotype has only a few counts. Its antigen is currently not known. No much larger clone exists at a distance of one base, and base qualities are not known. The method was 5' RACE. TCRdb shows the sequencer as NextSeq 500. In the TCR library protocol, unique molecular identifiers were attached to individual cDNA molecules to correct for PCR bias and sequencing error. TCR alpha and beta chains were both sequenced, and the abundances of alpha and beta sequences in each sample were closely correlated with each other. The authors' pipeline ran thus. Decombinator V4 was used to annotate TCR sequences for V gene, J gene and CDR3. TCRs were defined as expanded if a significant change between any two time points was detected under a Poisson model with p below 0.0001. TCR abundances were normalised to the total number of TCRs sequenced in each sample and reported as counts per million. MAIT TCRs were defined by TRAV1-2 paired with TRAJ12, TRAJ20 or TRAJ33, and iNKT TCRs by TRAV10 paired with TRAJ18. VDJdb, accessed on 1 November 2021, was searched for TCRs annotated for CMV, EBV and SARS-CoV-2, and TCRs annotated for more than one antigen were excluded. TCRdb's own reprocessing of the public reads used fastp at Q25 and MiXCR and kept productive beta chains. Each CDR3 protein appears once, grouped with its most common genes and DNA. The V and J calls reflect TCRdb's pipeline rather than the authors' work. Within this sample are about 48,000 distinct CDR3 sequences, with over 7.5% of them counted one time only. The ten largest clones add up to about 8.3% of the sample.

Sequencing was done on a sample of whole blood. Recombination linked TRBV28 to TRBJ2-7, and 7 junction bases match TRBD2. The TCR was taken from an adult who was a healthcare worker with PCR-confirmed SARS-CoV-2 infection or an uninfected control (not recorded which). The CDR3 corresponds to CASTVGGKQSYEQYF. The DNA sequence is as follows: TGTGCCAGCACCGTGGGGGGGAAACAGAGCTACGAGCAGTACTTC. Extended through the reference TRBV28 and TRBJ2-7 proteins, this CDR3 yields the full variable domain: DVKVTQSSRYLVKRTGEKVFLECVQDMDHENMFWYRQDPGLGLRLIYFSYDVKMKEKGDIPEGYSVSREKKERFSLILESASTNQTSMYLCASTVGGKQSYEQYFGPGTRLTVT.